The 20 T cell receptor beta chains listed next were all sequenced from one sample in a study of T cells in Graves' hyperthyroidism and ophthalmopathy. The source material, RNA transcripts, was used to amplify TCR beta CDR3 regions. First-round RT-PCR of the TCR CDR3 relied on the HTBI primer set. TCRdb independently ran MiXCR on the multiplex PCR reads; one entry per CDR3 protein. The repertoire holds some 500,000 distinct CDR3 sequences, with roughly an eighth as singletons. Sequenced sample: blood. Source of these receptors: a woman aged 18-35 years with Graves' hyperthyroidism.

This clonotype was recorded many times. The chain is built from TRBV6-5 and TRBJ2-2; 8 positions agree with TRBD2. The germline V gene has CDR1 MNHEY and CDR2 SVGAGI. CDR3 length: 16 residues. The J segment lost 5 bases and the V segment lost 3 bases, leaving 8 bases of the junction unmatched. CDR3 DNA sequence: TGTGCCAGCAGTTATAAGGGCGGGAGGACGACCGGGGAGCTGTTTTTT. It codes for CASSYKGGRTTGELFF.

This clonotype came up many times. V is TRBV12-3 or TRBV12-4 and J is TRBJ1-1; 8 positions match TRBD1. With V trimmed by 0 bases and J by 0 bases, 0 bases remained unmatched. This CDR3 contains 15 residues. The CDR3 region is CASSLAQGVNTEAFF. CDR3 nucleotide sequence: TGTGCCAGCAGTTTAGCACAGGGGGTGAACACTGAAGCTTTCTTT.

At least ten counts were recorded for this clonotype. The chain couples TRBV5-1 to TRBJ2-1, with 8 nucleotides matching TRBD1. There are 14 residues in the CDR3. CDR1 SGHRS and CDR2 YFSETQ come from the germline V gene. J was trimmed by 3 bases and V by 4 bases; bases with no gene match: 3. The CDR3 here is CASSIGQGYNEQFF. The CDR3 coding sequence is TGCGCCAGCAGCATCGGACAGGGCTACAATGAGCAGTTCTTC.

This clonotype was seen many times. This chain uses TRBV24-1 with TRBJ1-1; tentative D call: TRBD1 (6 bases). The CDR3 length is 14 residues. V was shortened by 4 bases and J by 5 bases, with 13 bases between the two germline ends. Germline V CDR1 and CDR2: KGHDR, SFDVKD. CDR3 coding DNA: TGTGCCACCAGTGAAACAGGGCGGTGGACTGAAGCTTTCTTT. Protein sequence: CATSETGRWTEAFF.

This clonotype was seen ten or more times. The chain links TRBV2 to TRBJ1-5, with a possible D match to TRBD1 (6 bases). Looked up from germline, CDR1 is SNHLY and CDR2 is FYNNEI. With 6 bases removed from V and 4 bases from J, the gap between germline ends came to 16 bases. This CDR3 has 15 residues. CDR3 sequence: CASSPAGGFNQPQHF. The CDR3 DNA follows: TGTGCCAGCAGCCCCGCTGGGGGCTTTAATCAGCCCCAGCATTTT.

This clonotype appeared many times. CDR3 nucleotide sequence: TGTGCCAGCAGTTCTAATCAGGGGAACACTGAAGCTTTCTTT. This encodes CASSSNQGNTEAFF. The chain recombines TRBV12-3 or TRBV12-4 with TRBJ1-1; tentatively, D is TRBD1 (5 bases). This CDR3 spans 14 amino acids. V was pared by 4 bases and J by 1 base, with 10 bases between.

This clonotype was seen more than once but under ten times. V gene TRBV3-1 combines with J gene TRBJ2-3; D remains unclear. The length of the CDR3 is 12 residues. With 7 bases removed from V and 2 bases from J, the gap between germline ends came to 7 bases. From germline, CDR1 is LGHDT and CDR2 YNNKEL (reference sequence). The CDR3 nucleotides are TGTGCCAGCACCTCCCCCACAGATACGCAGTATTTT. Protein sequence: CASTSPTDTQYF.

The table lists this clonotype with many counts. V is TRBV7-7 and J is TRBJ2-2, with unresolved D. Deletions cut 5 bases from V and 0 bases from J, with 10 bases between. The CDR3 is 15 amino acids. Germline CDR1 is SSHAT and CDR2 is FNYEAQ (reference sequence). The DNA of the CDR3 is TGTGCCAGCAGCCTGACTGGGACGAACACCGGGGAGCTGTTTTTT. Its translation: CASSLTGTNTGELFF.

This chain joins TRBV5-1 and TRBJ1-2, with 11 bases lining up with TRBD1. V lost 0 bases, J lost 3 bases, and 4 bases stayed unmatched. CDR1 SGHRS and CDR2 YFSETQ come from the germline V gene. The CDR3 length is 16 residues. DNA of the CDR3: TGCGCCAGCAGCTTGGCCCGGGACAGGGGGGACTATGGCTACACCTTC. Its translation: CASSLARDRGDYGYTF.

This clonotype was seen at least ten times. V is TRBV12-3 or TRBV12-4 and J is TRBJ2-1; 8 nucleotides agree with TRBD1. CDR3 length: 14 residues. J gave up 8 bases and V 7 bases, and 10 bases lay outside the gene matches. The CDR3 region is CASTRDRPRDEQFF. The DNA for the CDR3 is TGTGCCAGCACCCGGGACAGGCCTAGGGATGAGCAGTTCTTC.

This clonotype came up many times. The genes are TRBV3-1 and TRBJ2-1; D is uncertain. V was pared by 3 bases and J by 8 bases, with 5 bases between. There are 11 residues in the CDR3. Germline assignment: CDR1 LGHDT and CDR2 YNNKEL (reference sequence). The CDR3 sequence: CASSQVDEQFF. The CDR3 nucleotides are TGTGCCAGCAGCCAGGTGGATGAGCAGTTCTTC.

The V gene is TRBV4-1, the J gene TRBJ1-1; no clear D gene. This CDR3 has 16 residues. Germline V gene sequence: CDR1 MGHRA, CDR2 YSYEKL. V was pared by 5 bases and J by 1 base, with 17 bases between. The chain's CDR3 is CASSGRSRQPNTEAFF. The CDR3 coding sequence is TGCGCCAGCAGCGGACGTTCGAGGCAGCCGAACACTGAAGCTTTCTTT.

This clonotype was recorded at least ten times. The V call is TRBV12-5, the J call TRBJ2-3, with 11 bases lining up with TRBD2. The junction had 13 bases not matched to a gene; V was cut back by 6 bases and J by 2 bases. The CDR3 is 18 residues long. Germline CDR1 LGHNT, CDR2 FRNRAP. The CDR3 sequence is CASGPGTSGGGPTDTQYF. CDR3 DNA sequence: TGTGCTAGTGGGCCCGGGACTAGCGGAGGGGGGCCCACAGATACGCAGTATTTT.

This clonotype was detected many times. The CDR3 spells CATSDTGLHTQYF. The DNA for the CDR3 is TGTGCCACCAGTGACACGGGACTTCATACGCAGTATTTT. V is TRBV24-1 and J is TRBJ2-3, with D possibly being TRBD2 (6 bases). Germline CDR1 and CDR2: KGHDR and SFDVKD. V dropped 4 bases and J dropped 7 bases, with 11 bases sitting between them. This CDR3 has 13 residues.

This clonotype was found many times. The chain combines TRBV20-1 with TRBJ1-1; the D is unclear. The V gene's germline CDR1 is DFQATT and CDR2 SNEGSKA (reference sequence). V dropped 5 bases and J dropped 1 base, with 14 bases sitting between them. The CDR3 extends over 14 amino acids. The CDR3 DNA follows: TGCAGTGCTCCCCGAACGGGCGAGAACACTGAAGCTTTCTTT. This sequence encodes CSAPRTGENTEAFF.

As for this clonotype: A read error may account for a junction end that differs from germline. CDR3 loop: CASSLVGWDNEQFF. The CDR3 bases are TGTGCTAGCAGCTTAGTCGGCTGGGACAATGAGCAGTTCTTC. The chain links TRBV7-7 to TRBJ2-1; D unclear. The CDR3 covers 14 residues. Germline CDR1 is SSHAT and CDR2 is FNYEAQ (reference sequence).

As concerns this clonotype: This clone may be a read error of a much larger clone one base away. The chain's CDR3 is CASSLGGSLLEKLFF. CDR3 nucleotide sequence: TGCGCCAGCAGCTTGGGCGGATCCCTGTTAGAAAAACTGTTTTTT. This sequence joins TRBV5-1 and TRBJ1-4; D is ambiguous. The CDR3 runs 15 residues. Trimming removed 0 bases at V and 8 bases at J, with 14 bases between. Looked up from germline, CDR1 is SGHRS and CDR2 is YFSETQ.

This clonotype was seen many times. The V and J genes are TRBV7-9 and TRBJ2-7; D not certain. This CDR3 comprises 11 residues. Trimming took 2 bases from V and 5 from J, leaving 4 bases between them. The V gene's germline CDR1 is SEHNR and CDR2 FQNEAQ (reference sequence). CDR3 coding DNA: TGTGCCAGCAGCTTACTCAACGAGCAGTACTTC. It is translated as CASSLLNEQYF.

The chain couples TRBV3-1 to TRBJ2-7; D is possibly TRBD1 or TRBD2 (5 bases each). The germline CDR1 and CDR2 sequences are LGHDT and YNNKEL (reference sequence). The V end lost 4 bases, the J end lost 5 bases, and 18 bases lay between the germline ends. CDR3 length: 15 residues. The CDR3: CASSPGTLRGDEQYF. Here the CDR3 DNA reads TGTGCCAGCAGCCCAGGGACCTTAAGAGGGGACGAGCAGTACTTC.

This clonotype was counted at least ten times. The V gene is TRBV30, the J gene TRBJ1-4; no firm D call. The CDR3 covers 13 residues. CDR1 and CDR2 (germline): GTSNPN, SVGIG (reference sequence). The ends were cut back, 0 bases at V and 8 bases at J, with 10 bases in the middle. This CDR3 is CAWSVVSREKLFF. The CDR3 nucleotides read TGTGCCTGGAGTGTGGTCAGTAGGGAAAAACTGTTTTTT.